This T cell receptor beta chain comes out of a study of CD8 T cells in Susac syndrome. Random-hexamer reverse transcription was applied to roughly 0.5 to 1 ug RNA. A multiplex approach, immunoSEQ multiplex PCR, amplified TCR beta CDR3 across 54 Vbeta and 13 Jbeta. TCRdb passed the immunoSEQ multiplex PCR reads through MiXCR, listing each CDR3 protein once. The table has more than 150,000 distinct CDR3 sequences, 90% to 95% seen once; the top ten hold roughly 0.15%. Germline loops: CDR1 MNHEY, CDR2 SMNVEV (reference sequence). CDR3 length: 13 amino acids. The ends were cut back, 0 bases at V and 13 bases at J, with 13 bases in the middle. TEMRA cells underwent FACS enrichment and CD8+ and CD4+ T cells underwent negative isolation.

The gene calls are TRBV27 and TRBJ2-1, with D tentatively TRBD2 (6 bases). The sequence was obtained from a human donor in good health. The source material was CD4+ T cells from PBMCs. CDR3 sequence reads: CASSLSGTPNQFF. For the CDR3, the DNA is TGTGCCAGCAGTTTATCCGGGACTCCCAACCAGTTCTTC.